These 10 T cell receptor beta chains came from one sample sequenced in a study of T-cell reconstitution after alpha-beta-depleted transplantation in children. Unique molecular identifiers were used to barcode this TCRbeta library. TCRdb independently ran MiXCR on the PCR reads; one entry per CDR3 protein. The table shows some 530,000 distinct CDR3 sequences, with around 13% occurring only once. The sequencing here drew on PBMCs from the stem cell graft donor, taken from the stem cell graft. These TCRs come from a human donor who donated a stem cell graft to a child with combined immunodeficiency.

This clonotype was observed a handful of times. The chain combines TRBV12-3 or TRBV12-4 with TRBJ2-7; tentatively, D is TRBD1 (5 bases). The germline V and J ends were trimmed by 8 bases and 1 base, with 15 bases remaining between them. There are 14 residues in the CDR3. The chain's CDR3 is CASWEGVRSYEQYF. DNA of the CDR3: TGTGCCAGCTGGGAAGGGGTTAGGTCCTACGAGCAGTACTTC.

This clonotype came up many times. The V and J genes are TRBV29-1 and TRBJ2-6; D gene uncertain. V dropped 7 bases and J dropped 3 bases, with 19 bases sitting between them. CDR1 is SQVTM and CDR2 is ANQGSEA in the germline V gene. CDR3 size: 16 residues. The CDR3 coding sequence is TGCAGCGCTACTGGCGGAGTTGAAGTTGGGGCCAACGTCCTGACTTTC. It yields the protein CSATGGVEVGANVLTF.

This chain joins TRBV7-9 and TRBJ2-7; the D is unclear. In germline, CDR1 is SEHNR, CDR2 FQNEAQ (reference sequence). The CDR3 runs to 12 residues. V was clipped by 5 bases and J by 4 bases, with 9 bases between them. The CDR3, as DNA: TGTGCCAGCAGCGAGATGGGATACGAGCAGTACTTC. Translation gives CASSEMGYEQYF.

The table lists this clonotype with a few counts. The CDR3 loop is CASSTPDVANTGELFF. The CDR3 DNA sequence: TGTGCCAGCAGCACGCCGGACGTCGCGAACACCGGGGAGCTGTTTTTT. The chain is built from TRBV5-4 and TRBJ2-2, with D hard to call. Trimming took 4 bases from V and 0 from J, leaving 13 bases between them. CDR3 length: 16 amino acids. Germline values: CDR1 SGHNT, CDR2 YYREEE (reference sequence).

V and J are TRBV12-5 and TRBJ2-7; D not certain. The germline V and J ends were trimmed by 0 bases and 3 bases, with 3 bases remaining between them. Germline V gives CDR1 LGHNT, CDR2 FRNRAP. This CDR3 contains 12 residues. CDR3 bases: TGTGCTAGTGGTTTGGTGAGCTACGAGCAGTACTTC. Amino acids: CASGLVSYEQYF.

In this sample, this clonotype turned up many times. The V gene is TRBV5-6, the J gene TRBJ2-1; TRBD2 aligns across 7 bases. Trimming took 5 bases from V and 9 from J; bases not matched to a gene: 17. There are 16 residues in the CDR3. Germline CDR1 SGHDT, CDR2 YYEEEE. As DNA, the CDR3 is TGTGCCAGCAGTTTCGGACTGGCGGGAGCCCTTGTTGAGCAGTTCTTC. It translates to CASSFGLAGALVEQFF.

This clonotype was counted only a few times. V gene TRBV3-1 combines with J gene TRBJ1-6, with TRBD1 matching 7 bases. Unmatched junction bases numbered 10, after V lost 2 bases and J lost 9 bases. CDR1 is LGHDT, CDR2 YNNKEL, per germline (reference sequence). The CDR3 runs 16 residues. DNA of the CDR3: TGTGCCAGCAGCCAAACGGGGCCAGGGGGTAGTTCACCCCTCCACTTT. It yields the protein CASSQTGPGGSSPLHF. The full variable domain, its missing parts supplied by reference TRBV3-1 and TRBJ1-6, is DTAVSQTPKYLVTQMGNDKSIKCEQNLGHDTMYWYKQDSKKFLKIMFSYNNKELIINETVPNRFSPKSPDKAHLNLHINSLELGDSAVYFCASSQTGPGGSSPLHFGNGTRLTVT.

This clonotype was seen many times. The chain combines TRBV20-1 with TRBJ2-3; D gene uncertain. The CDR3 is 12 residues long. V lost 3 bases and J 2 bases, leaving 6 bases between the germline ends. The V gene's germline CDR1 is DFQATT and CDR2 SNEGSKA (reference sequence). CDR3 in DNA: TGCAGTGCTAGGCCAGCCACAGATACGCAGTATTTT. It is translated as CSARPATDTQYF.

There are a few counts of this clonotype. The V call is TRBV3-1, the J call TRBJ2-1, with 7 bases lining up with TRBD1. The ends lost 1 base at V and 10 bases at J; junction bases unmatched: 13. Germline CDR1 and CDR2: LGHDT and YNNKEL (reference sequence). The CDR3 is made up of 16 amino acids. CDR3 sequence: CASSQAGQALATEQFF. In DNA form, the CDR3 reads TGTGCCAGCAGCCAAGCCGGACAGGCCTTGGCCACGGAGCAGTTCTTC.

This clonotype came up a few times. The gene calls are TRBV18 and TRBJ2-4; 9 nucleotides align to TRBD2. The trim removed 5 bases at V and 0 bases at J, leaving 2 bases unmatched. This CDR3 spans 15 amino acids. Per germline, CDR1 KGHSH and CDR2 LQKENI. CDR3 region: CASSSLAGAKNIQYF. CDR3 DNA: TGTGCCAGCTCATCACTAGCGGGAGCCAAAAACATTCAGTACTTC.